This T cell receptor beta chain was observed in a study of cytomegalovirus exposure and HLA in healthy donors. Study-level background: The use of the same platform for the roughly 110 validation repertoires and the roughly 680 first-cohort repertoires was reported by a later analysis. Overall study findings and caveats: The study flagged roughly 160 TCR beta chains as cytomegalovirus-associated. It was found in a later analysis that first-cohort TCR clusters tended to co-occur in the 95 to 150 validation repertoires.

The donors were in the roughly 120-subject validation cohort, distinct from the approximately 730-subject first cohort. A word on this clone: Antigen specificity is unknown.

Produced via immunoSEQ multiplex PCR; TCRdb's table is partial and in-frame only. The table has approximately 280,000 clones, approximately 88% seen once; the top ten hold about 0.99%. This CDR3 is 15 amino acids long. V was pared by 0 bases and J by 10 bases, with 14 bases between. CDR1 is SGDLS and CDR2 is YYNGEE in the germline V gene. V and J are TRBV9 and TRBJ1-6; maybe TRBD1 (5 bases). This receptor was obtained from a young woman in good health and CMV-seronegative. Material: PBMCs. The CDR3: CASSVEGGGGSPLHF. The CDR3 DNA sequence: TGTGCCAGCAGCGTAGAGGGCGGGGGAGGATCACCCCTCCACTTT.